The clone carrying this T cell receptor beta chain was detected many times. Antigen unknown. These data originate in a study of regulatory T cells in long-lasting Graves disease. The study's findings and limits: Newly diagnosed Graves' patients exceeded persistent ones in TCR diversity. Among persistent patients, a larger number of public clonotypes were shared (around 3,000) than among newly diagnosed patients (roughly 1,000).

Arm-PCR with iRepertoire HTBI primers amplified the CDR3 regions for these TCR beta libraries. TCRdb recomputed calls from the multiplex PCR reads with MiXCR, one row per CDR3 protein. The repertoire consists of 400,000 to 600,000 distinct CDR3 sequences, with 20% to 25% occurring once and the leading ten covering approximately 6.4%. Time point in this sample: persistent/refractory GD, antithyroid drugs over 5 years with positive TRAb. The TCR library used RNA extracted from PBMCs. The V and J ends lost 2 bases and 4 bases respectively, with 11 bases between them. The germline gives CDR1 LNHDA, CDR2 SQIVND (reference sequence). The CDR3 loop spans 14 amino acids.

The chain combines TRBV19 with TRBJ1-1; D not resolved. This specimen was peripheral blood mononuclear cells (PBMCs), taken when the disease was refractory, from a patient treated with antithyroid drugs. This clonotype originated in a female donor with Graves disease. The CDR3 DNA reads TGTGCCAGTAGTATAACTGGGAAGGGCACTGAAGCTTTCTTT. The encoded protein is CASSITGKGTEAFF.